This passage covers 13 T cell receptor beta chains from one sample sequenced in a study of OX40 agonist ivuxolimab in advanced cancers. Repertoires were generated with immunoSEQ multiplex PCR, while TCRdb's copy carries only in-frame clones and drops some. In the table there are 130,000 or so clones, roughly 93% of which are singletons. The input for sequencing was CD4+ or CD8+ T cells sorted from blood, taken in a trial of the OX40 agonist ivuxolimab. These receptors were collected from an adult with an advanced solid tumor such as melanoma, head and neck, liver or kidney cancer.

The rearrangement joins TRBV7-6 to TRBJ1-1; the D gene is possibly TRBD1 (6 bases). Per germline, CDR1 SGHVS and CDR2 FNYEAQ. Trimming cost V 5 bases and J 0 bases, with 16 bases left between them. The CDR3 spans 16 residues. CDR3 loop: CASSPQVGQLNTEAFF. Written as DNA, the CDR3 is TGTGCCAGCAGCCCCCAAGTAGGACAGTTGAACACTGAAGCTTTCTTT.

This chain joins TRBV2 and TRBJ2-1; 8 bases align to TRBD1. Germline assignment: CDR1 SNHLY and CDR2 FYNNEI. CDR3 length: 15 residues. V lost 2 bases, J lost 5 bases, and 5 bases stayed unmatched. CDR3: CASSEPGGFDNEQFF. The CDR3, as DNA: TGTGCCAGCAGTGAACCAGGGGGCTTCGACAATGAGCAGTTCTTC.

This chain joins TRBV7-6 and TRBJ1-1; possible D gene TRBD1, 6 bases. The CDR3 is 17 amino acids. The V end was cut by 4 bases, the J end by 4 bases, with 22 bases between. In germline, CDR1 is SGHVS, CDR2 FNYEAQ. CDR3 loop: CASSSGRGGAGGTEAFF. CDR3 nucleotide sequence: TGTGCCAGCAGCTCCGGCCGGGGGGGGGCTGGCGGCACTGAAGCTTTCTTT.

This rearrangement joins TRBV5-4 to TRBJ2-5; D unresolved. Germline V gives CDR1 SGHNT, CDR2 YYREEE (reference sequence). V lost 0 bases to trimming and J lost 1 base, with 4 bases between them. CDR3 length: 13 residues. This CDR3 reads CASSLGTQETQYF. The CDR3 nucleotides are TGTGCCAGCAGCTTGGGAACCCAAGAGACCCAGTACTTC.

DNA for the CDR3: TGTGCCAGCAGCACGGGACGGATCAATCAGCCCCAGCATTTT. Its translation is CASSTGRINQPQHF. This chain links TRBV6-5 with TRBJ1-5, with D perhaps matching TRBD1 (5 bases). CDR1 is MNHEY, CDR2 SVGAGI, per germline. V was clipped by 6 bases and J by 3 bases, with 12 bases between them. This CDR3 region has 14 residues.

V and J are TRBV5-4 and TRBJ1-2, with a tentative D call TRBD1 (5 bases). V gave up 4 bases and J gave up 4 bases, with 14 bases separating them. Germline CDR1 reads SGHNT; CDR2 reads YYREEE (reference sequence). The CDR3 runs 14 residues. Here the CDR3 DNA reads TGTGCCAGCAGCGATCAGGGTCAAGGCTATGGCTACACCTTC. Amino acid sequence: CASSDQGQGYGYTF.

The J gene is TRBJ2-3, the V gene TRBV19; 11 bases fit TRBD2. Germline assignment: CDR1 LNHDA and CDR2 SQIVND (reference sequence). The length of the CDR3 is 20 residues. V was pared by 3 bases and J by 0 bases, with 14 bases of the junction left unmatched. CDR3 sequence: CASSIRGLAATYASTDTQYF. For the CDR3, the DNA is TGTGCCAGTAGTATCCGGGGACTAGCGGCGACGTACGCTAGCACAGATACGCAGTATTTT.

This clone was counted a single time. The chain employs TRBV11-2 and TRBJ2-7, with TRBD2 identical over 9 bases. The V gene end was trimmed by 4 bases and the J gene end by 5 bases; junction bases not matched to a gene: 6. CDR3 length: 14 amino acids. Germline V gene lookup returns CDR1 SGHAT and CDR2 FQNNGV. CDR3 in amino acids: CASSYAGGRNEQYF. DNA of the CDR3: TGTGCCAGCAGCTACGCGGGGGGGCGGAACGAGCAGTACTTC. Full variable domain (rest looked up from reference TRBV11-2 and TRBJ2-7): EAGVAQSPRYKIIEKRQSVAFWCNPISGHATLYWYQQILGQGPKLLIQFQNNGVVDDSQLPKDRFSAERLKGVDSTLKIQPAKLEDSAVYLCASSYAGGRNEQYFGPGTRLTVT.

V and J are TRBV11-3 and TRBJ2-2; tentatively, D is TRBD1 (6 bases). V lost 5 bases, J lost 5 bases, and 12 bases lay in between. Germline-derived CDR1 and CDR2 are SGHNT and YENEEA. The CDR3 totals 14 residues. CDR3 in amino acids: CASSLTGLTGELFF. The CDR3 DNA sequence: TGTGCCAGCAGCCTAACAGGGCTAACCGGGGAGCTGTTTTTT.

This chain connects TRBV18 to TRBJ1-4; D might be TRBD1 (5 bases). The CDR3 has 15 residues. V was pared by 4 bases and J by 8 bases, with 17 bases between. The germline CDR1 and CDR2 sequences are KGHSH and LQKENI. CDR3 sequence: CASSLKRDPREKLFF. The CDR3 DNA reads TGTGCCAGCTCACTTAAGCGGGACCCCCGGGAAAAACTGTTTTTT. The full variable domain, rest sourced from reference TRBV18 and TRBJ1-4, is NAGVMQNPRHLVRRRGQEARLRCSPMKGHSHVYWYRQLPEEGLKFMVYLQKENIIDESGMPKERFSAEFPKEGPSILRIQQVVRGDSAAYFCASSLKRDPREKLFFGSGTQLSVL.

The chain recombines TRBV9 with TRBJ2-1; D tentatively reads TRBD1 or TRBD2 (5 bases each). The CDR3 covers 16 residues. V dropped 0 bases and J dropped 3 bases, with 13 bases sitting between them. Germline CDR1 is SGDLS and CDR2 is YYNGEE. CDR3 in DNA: TGTGCCAGCAGCGTAGGAGGGACCTCGGGCTACAATGAGCAGTTCTTC. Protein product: CASSVGGTSGYNEQFF.

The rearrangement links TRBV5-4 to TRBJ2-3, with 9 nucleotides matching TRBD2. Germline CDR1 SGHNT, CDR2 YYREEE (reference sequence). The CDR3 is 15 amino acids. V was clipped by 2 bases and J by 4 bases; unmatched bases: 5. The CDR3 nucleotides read TGTGCCAGCAGCTTTGTAGCGGGAGAATCAGATACGCAGTATTTT. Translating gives CASSFVAGESDTQYF.

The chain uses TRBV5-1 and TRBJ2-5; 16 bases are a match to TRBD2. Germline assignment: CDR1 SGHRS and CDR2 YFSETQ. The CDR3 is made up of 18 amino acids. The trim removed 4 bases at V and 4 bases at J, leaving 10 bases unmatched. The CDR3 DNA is TGCGCCAGCAGCCCGGGACTAGCGGGAGGGCCGGGAGGAGAGACCCAGTACTTC. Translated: CASSPGLAGGPGGETQYF.